The sequence of this TCR beta chain was determined in a study of monozygotic twins with inflammatory bowel disease. Overall study results and limits: Especially where disease activity was present, IBD patients had fewer clonotypes in common with others than healthy twins did.

Per germline, CDR1 SNHLY and CDR2 FYNNEI. The CDR3 spans 14 residues. In the case of this clonotype: Its antigen is not identified.

Total RNA amounting to about 3,600 ng went into each TCR library. PCR of TCRalpha and TCRbeta cDNA was nested, with two rounds of around 15 and 9 cycles. TCRdb reprocessed the 5' RACE reads and keeps a single row for each CDR3 protein, giving no DNA. Here the sample table reports fewer than 400,000 distinct CDR3 sequences. The sample consisted of blood. The source is a human donor with ulcerative colitis or Crohn's disease, or a healthy co-twin of an affected twin (not recorded which). The chain employs TRBV2 and TRBJ2-2. The CDR3 is CASNLDRNTGELFF.